A selection of T cell receptor beta chains follows, all from one sample in a study of tumor-infiltrating lymphocytes in localized non-small cell lung cancer. Measured with immunoSEQ multiplex PCR; TCRdb has only the in-frame clones, and not every one. The sample has 9,300 or so clones, around three quarters seen once; the top ten hold 5% to 7%. Sequencing was carried out using uninvolved lung tissue not adjacent to the tumor. Source of these receptors: a human donor with non-small cell lung cancer. Both conserved end residues are part of each CDR3. Each record gives: CDR3 protein, CDR3 DNA, V gene, J gene, clone size, D gene. The D gene is left open where the match is weak. Not every row has a clone size; where given, it reads once, few, many or a size class.

cdr3_aa: CASSRAFEAGLVAGELFF
cdr3_nt: TGTGCCAGCAGCCGAGCTTTCGAAGCGGGATTGGTCGCCGGGGAGCTGTTTTTT
v_call: TRBV7-9
j_call: TRBJ2-2
clone_size: -
d_call: TRBD2

cdr3_aa: CASSELLPRDRGGGELFF
cdr3_nt: TGTGCCAGCAGCGAACTCCTCCCCAGGGACAGGGGCGGCGGGGAGCTGTTTTTT
v_call: TRBV11-3
j_call: TRBJ2-2
clone_size: -
d_call: TRBD1

cdr3_aa: CASSLRESYNEQFF
cdr3_nt: TGTGCCAGCAGTTTGAGGGAATCCTACAATGAGCAGTTCTTC
v_call: TRBV28
j_call: TRBJ2-1
clone_size: few
d_call: -

cdr3_aa: CASSSALATQETQYF
cdr3_nt: TGTGCCAGCAGCTCCGCCCTAGCGACACAAGAGACCCAGTACTTC
v_call: TRBV7-8
j_call: TRBJ2-5
clone_size: -
d_call: -

cdr3_aa: CASSLRGFDEQYF
cdr3_nt: TGCGCCAGCAGCTTGCGGGGATTCGACGAGCAGTACTTC
v_call: TRBV5-1
j_call: TRBJ2-7
clone_size: few
d_call: -

cdr3_aa: CASSLASGTSGNTIYF
cdr3_nt: TGTGCCAGCAGCTTAGCCTCAGGTACCTCTGGAAACACCATATATTTT
v_call: TRBV7-6
j_call: TRBJ1-3
clone_size: -
d_call: -

cdr3_aa: CASSYSDGRVYEQFF
cdr3_nt: TGTGCCAGCAGTTACTCGGACGGGAGGGTCTATGAGCAGTTCTTC
v_call: TRBV6-6
j_call: TRBJ2-1
clone_size: -
d_call: TRBD2

cdr3_aa: CASSSPGLASGELFF
cdr3_nt: TGTGCCAGCAGCTCCCCGGGACTAGCGTCCGGGGAGCTGTTTTTT
v_call: TRBV7-9
j_call: TRBJ2-2
clone_size: -
d_call: TRBD2

cdr3_aa: CANGQLYGYTF
cdr3_nt: TGTGCCAACGGACAGCTCTATGGCTACACCTTC
v_call: TRBV28
j_call: TRBJ1-2
clone_size: -
d_call: -

cdr3_aa: CASSQEGGLPRETQYF
cdr3_nt: TGTGCCAGCAGCCAAGAGGGGGGTTTACCCCGAGAGACCCAGTACTTC
v_call: TRBV4-2
j_call: TRBJ2-5
clone_size: few
d_call: -

cdr3_aa: CASSEKGTGGDEQFF
cdr3_nt: TGTGCCAGCAGTGAAAAGGGGACAGGGGGCGATGAGCAGTTCTTC
v_call: TRBV6-4
j_call: TRBJ2-1
clone_size: -
d_call: TRBD1

cdr3_aa: CAWRTGMNSPLHF
cdr3_nt: TGTGCCTGGAGGACAGGGATGAATTCACCCCTCCACTTT
v_call: TRBV30
j_call: TRBJ1-6
clone_size: -
d_call: TRBD1

cdr3_aa: CASTPGARGYTF
cdr3_nt: TGTGCCAGCACCCCTGGGGCACGTGGCTACACCTTC
v_call: TRBV28
j_call: TRBJ1-2
clone_size: once
d_call: -

cdr3_aa: CASTGPNTGELFF
cdr3_nt: TGTGCCAGTACGGGGCCGAACACCGGGGAGCTGTTTTTT
v_call: TRBV19
j_call: TRBJ2-2
clone_size: -
d_call: -

cdr3_aa: CASSTTGGRYGYTF
cdr3_nt: TGTGCCAGCAGCACAACAGGGGGCCGGTATGGCTACACCTTC
v_call: TRBV5-4
j_call: TRBJ1-2
clone_size: -
d_call: TRBD1

cdr3_aa: CASSIPAQGNQPQHF
cdr3_nt: TGTGCCAGTAGTATCCCGGCGCAGGGCAATCAGCCCCAGCATTTT
v_call: TRBV19
j_call: TRBJ1-5
clone_size: -
d_call: -

cdr3_aa: CASSLEAGVSETQYF
cdr3_nt: TGCGCCAGCAGCTTGGAGGCGGGAGTAAGCGAGACCCAGTACTTC
v_call: TRBV5-1
j_call: TRBJ2-5
clone_size: once
d_call: TRBD2

cdr3_aa: CASSEEYNEQFF
cdr3_nt: TGTGCCAGCAGCGAGGAATACAATGAGCAGTTCTTC
v_call: TRBV5-8
j_call: TRBJ2-1
clone_size: -
d_call: -

cdr3_aa: CAGSVADGYGYTF
cdr3_nt: TGTGCCGGCAGCGTGGCCGATGGCTATGGCTACACCTTC
v_call: TRBV6-1
j_call: TRBJ1-2
clone_size: -
d_call: -

cdr3_aa: CASSLSSGRFPLQEQYF
cdr3_nt: TGTGCCAGCAGCTTATCCAGCGGGAGGTTCCCACTTCAGGAGCAGTACTTC
v_call: TRBV11-3
j_call: TRBJ2-7
clone_size: -
d_call: TRBD2

cdr3_aa: CASSPQGLDYGYTF
cdr3_nt: TGTGCCAGCAGCCCCCAGGGGCTCGACTATGGCTACACCTTC
v_call: TRBV28
j_call: TRBJ1-2
clone_size: -
d_call: -

cdr3_aa: CASSPYGQGASEQYF
cdr3_nt: TGTGCCAGCAGCCCCTACGGGCAGGGGGCGTCCGAGCAGTACTTC
v_call: TRBV7-2
j_call: TRBJ2-7
clone_size: -
d_call: TRBD1

cdr3_aa: CASSLGLNTEAFF
cdr3_nt: TGTGCCAGCAGTTTAGGGTTGAACACTGAAGCTTTCTTT
v_call: TRBV27
j_call: TRBJ1-1
clone_size: medium-sized
d_call: -

cdr3_aa: CASSVQGGDYEQYF
cdr3_nt: TGTGCCAGCAGTGTTCAGGGTGGGGACTACGAGCAGTACTTC
v_call: TRBV2
j_call: TRBJ2-7
clone_size: -
d_call: -

cdr3_aa: CASAGGPYEQYF
cdr3_nt: TGTGCCAGCGCGGGGGGCCCCTACGAGCAGTACTTC
v_call: TRBV28
j_call: TRBJ2-7
clone_size: -
d_call: TRBD2

cdr3_aa: CASSYSGRETQYF
cdr3_nt: TGTGCCAGCAGCTACAGTGGGCGAGAGACCCAGTACTTC
v_call: TRBV28
j_call: TRBJ2-5
clone_size: -
d_call: -

cdr3_aa: CASSSYSGRAETQYF
cdr3_nt: TGTGCCAGCAGCTCTTATAGCGGGAGGGCAGAGACCCAGTACTTC
v_call: TRBV5-4
j_call: TRBJ2-5
clone_size: -
d_call: TRBD2

cdr3_aa: CASSLFLGRGREETQYF
cdr3_nt: TGTGCCAGCAGCTTGTTTTTGGGCAGGGGGCGAGAAGAGACCCAGTACTTC
v_call: TRBV5-6
j_call: TRBJ2-5
clone_size: -
d_call: TRBD1

cdr3_aa: CASSLRDRGIGQYF
cdr3_nt: TGCGCCAGCAGCCTCCGGGACAGGGGTATCGGGCAGTACTTC
v_call: TRBV4-1
j_call: TRBJ2-7
clone_size: -
d_call: TRBD1

cdr3_aa: CASSWDSSYEQYF
cdr3_nt: TGCGCCAGCAGTTGGGACAGCTCCTACGAGCAGTACTTC
v_call: TRBV5-1
j_call: TRBJ2-7
clone_size: -
d_call: TRBD1

cdr3_aa: CASSLARGTEAFF
cdr3_nt: TGTGCCAGCAGCTTAGCTAGGGGCACTGAAGCTTTCTTT
v_call: TRBV11-2
j_call: TRBJ1-1
clone_size: -
d_call: -

cdr3_aa: CASSRGANNSPLHF
cdr3_nt: TGTGCCAGCAGTCGGGGGGCAAATAATTCACCCCTCCACTTT
v_call: TRBV27
j_call: TRBJ1-6
clone_size: -
d_call: -

cdr3_aa: CASSPLSGGGGINIQYF
cdr3_nt: TGTGCCAGCAGTCCGTTGTCAGGGGGCGGTGGGATTAACATTCAGTACTTC
v_call: TRBV28
j_call: TRBJ2-4
clone_size: few
d_call: TRBD1

cdr3_aa: CSVVGSYEQYF
cdr3_nt: TGCAGCGTTGTTGGTTCCTACGAGCAGTACTTC
v_call: TRBV29-1
j_call: TRBJ2-7
clone_size: -
d_call: -

cdr3_aa: CSVTVTDNQPQHF
cdr3_nt: TGCAGCGTTACTGTTACTGACAATCAGCCCCAGCATTTT
v_call: TRBV29-1
j_call: TRBJ1-5
clone_size: -
d_call: -

cdr3_aa: CASSLFSGRAANTGELFF
cdr3_nt: TGTGCCAGCAGTCTATTCAGCGGGAGGGCCGCGAACACCGGGGAGCTGTTTTTT
v_call: TRBV27
j_call: TRBJ2-2
clone_size: -
d_call: TRBD2

cdr3_aa: CASSENVVLAGDQGDTQYF
cdr3_nt: TGTGCCAGCAGTGAAAACGTTGTACTAGCGGGAGATCAGGGAGATACGCAGTATTTT
v_call: TRBV6-1
j_call: TRBJ2-3
clone_size: -
d_call: TRBD2

cdr3_aa: CAGGKAVGTDTQYF
cdr3_nt: TGTGCCGGTGGCAAGGCGGTAGGAACAGATACGCAGTATTTT
v_call: TRBV30
j_call: TRBJ2-3
clone_size: -
d_call: -

cdr3_aa: CASSSQGSDTQYF
cdr3_nt: TGTGCCAGCAGCTCTCAGGGTTCAGATACGCAGTATTTT
v_call: TRBV7-2
j_call: TRBJ2-3
clone_size: -
d_call: -

cdr3_aa: CSVEGLAGTTPWNEQFF
cdr3_nt: TGCAGCGTTGAGGGACTAGCGGGAACTACACCGTGGAATGAGCAGTTCTTC
v_call: TRBV29-1
j_call: TRBJ2-1
clone_size: -
d_call: TRBD2

cdr3_aa: CASSLGVTGGADGYTF
cdr3_nt: TGTGCCAGCAGCTTGGGCGTGACAGGGGGCGCGGATGGCTACACCTTC
v_call: TRBV5-5
j_call: TRBJ1-2
clone_size: medium-sized
d_call: TRBD1

cdr3_aa: CASSSRDRSLGETQYF
cdr3_nt: TGCGCCAGCAGCTCCCGGGACAGGTCTCTGGGAGAGACCCAGTACTTC
v_call: TRBV5-1
j_call: TRBJ2-5
clone_size: -
d_call: TRBD1

cdr3_aa: CASSQGEAYEQYF
cdr3_nt: TGTGCCAGCAGTCAAGGGGAAGCCTACGAGCAGTACTTC
v_call: TRBV6-6
j_call: TRBJ2-7
clone_size: few
d_call: -

cdr3_aa: CALVGGSFYEQFF
cdr3_nt: TGTGCCCTGGTGGGCGGGAGTTTCTATGAGCAGTTCTTC
v_call: TRBV6-1
j_call: TRBJ2-1
clone_size: -
d_call: TRBD2

cdr3_aa: CSGGIAGEVGETQYF
cdr3_nt: TGCAGCGGGGGAATAGCGGGAGAGGTCGGAGAGACCCAGTACTTC
v_call: TRBV29-1
j_call: TRBJ2-5
clone_size: -
d_call: TRBD2

cdr3_aa: CASSTWGDTQYF
cdr3_nt: TGTGCCAGCAGTACCTGGGGAGATACGCAGTATTTT
v_call: TRBV7-6
j_call: TRBJ2-3
clone_size: -
d_call: -

cdr3_aa: CASSGTSGPSSYEQYF
cdr3_nt: TGTGCCAGCAGTGGGACTAGCGGCCCGAGCTCCTACGAGCAGTACTTC
v_call: TRBV25-1
j_call: TRBJ2-7
clone_size: -
d_call: TRBD2

cdr3_aa: CAWNSMNTEAFF
cdr3_nt: TGTGCCTGGAACTCAATGAACACTGAAGCTTTCTTT
v_call: TRBV30
j_call: TRBJ1-1
clone_size: -
d_call: -

cdr3_aa: CASSLVGGKNTGELFF
cdr3_nt: TGCGCCAGCAGCTTGGTGGGCGGAAAGAACACCGGGGAGCTGTTTTTT
v_call: TRBV5-1
j_call: TRBJ2-2
clone_size: -
d_call: -

cdr3_aa: CASSQDGRGAFF
cdr3_nt: TGTGCCAGCAGCCAAGATGGGCGAGGGGCTTTCTTT
v_call: TRBV4-2
j_call: TRBJ1-1
clone_size: -
d_call: -